A single sample gave rise to the 21 T cell receptor beta chains below, sequenced in a study of neoadjuvant anti-PD-1 for oral cavity cancer. The repertoire was sequenced with immunoSEQ multiplex PCR; TCRdb's copy has only in-frame clones and lacks some. The table records more than 13,000 clones, around 66% of them present only once. As for time point: after neoadjuvant nivolumab, at surgical resection. The sequences come from PBMCs, collected after nivolumab (anti-PD-1) treatment. These receptors all stem from a person aged 40 to 85 with oral cavity squamous cell carcinoma.

V is TRBV19 and J is TRBJ2-5; 7 positions match TRBD1. The germline gives CDR1 LNHDA, CDR2 SQIVND (reference sequence). J was trimmed by 4 bases and V by 0 bases; bases with no gene match: 8. The CDR3 totals 16 residues. The CDR3: CASSIDLGRGSETQYF. Here the CDR3 DNA reads TGTGCCAGTAGTATAGATCTAGGCAGGGGGTCAGAGACCCAGTACTTC.

This clone occurred a few times. The V gene is TRBV28, the J gene TRBJ2-1, with a possible D match to TRBD2 (6 bases). Germline V gene lookup returns CDR1 MDHEN and CDR2 SYDVKM. Trimming removed 4 bases at V and 5 bases at J, with 15 bases between. The CDR3 length is 15 residues. The chain's CDR3 is CASSSGGVENNEQFF. CDR3 nucleotides: TGTGCCAGCAGTTCAGGAGGGGTTGAGAACAATGAGCAGTTCTTC. The variable domain in full, with the rest retrieved from reference TRBV28 and TRBJ2-1, is DVKVTQSSRYLVKRTGEKVFLECVQDMDHENMFWYRQDPGLGLRLIYFSYDVKMKEKGDIPEGYSVSREKKERFSLILESASTNQTSMYLCASSSGGVENNEQFFGPGTRLTVL.

This chain joins TRBV7-8 and TRBJ2-3, with D possibly being TRBD1 or TRBD2 (5 bases each). Trimming took off 7 bases at V and 6 bases at J, with 14 bases between the two ends. The CDR3 is 13 amino acids. Germline values: CDR1 SGHVS, CDR2 FQNEAQ. CDR3 residues: CASTSREGDTQYF. The DNA of the CDR3 is TGTGCCAGCACCTCTCGCGAGGGGGATACGCAGTATTTT.

The CDR3 coding sequence is TGTGCCAGCAGCCAAGATAAAGACAGGGGCTACGAGCAGTACTTC. As protein: CASSQDKDRGYEQYF. V is TRBV14 and J is TRBJ2-7, with 8 bases that match TRBD1. Germline V gene lookup returns CDR1 SGHDN and CDR2 FVKESK. V shed 0 bases and J 3 bases; nucleotides not matched to a gene: 4. The CDR3 extends over 15 amino acids.

J is TRBJ2-7 and V is TRBV30, with 10 bases that match TRBD2. The CDR3 runs to 15 residues. Germline trimming cut 5 bases from V and 5 bases from J; bases unmatched to any gene: 12. The V gene's germline CDR1 is GTSNPN and CDR2 SVGIG (reference sequence). For the CDR3, the DNA is TGTGCCTGGGTTGGAGCCGGGACTAGCGTAAACGAGCAGTACTTC. Protein: CAWVGAGTSVNEQYF.

The gene calls are TRBV2 and TRBJ1-5, with 7 bases fitting TRBD1. The CDR3 extends over 15 amino acids. The V gene's germline CDR1 is SNHLY and CDR2 FYNNEI. J gave up 7 bases and V 3 bases, and 9 bases lay outside the gene matches. This CDR3 reads CASSDDRVSGQPQHF. CDR3 in DNA: TGTGCCAGCAGTGATGACAGGGTGTCTGGGCAGCCCCAGCATTTT.

V usage is TRBV19 and J usage is TRBJ2-6; D is ambiguous. The CDR3 is made up of 17 amino acids. Germline V CDR1 and CDR2: LNHDA, SQIVND (reference sequence). V was trimmed by 4 bases and J by 0 bases, leaving 13 bases between them. The CDR3 DNA is TGTGCCAGTAGTAGGTCAGGCCTGAGCTCTGGGGCCAACGTCCTGACTTTC. This codes for CASSRSGLSSGANVLTF.

This clone was found a few times. This chain connects TRBV15 to TRBJ1-4, with a possible D match to TRBD1 (5 bases). The germline gives CDR1 LNHNV, CDR2 YYDKDF (reference sequence). V dropped 5 bases and J dropped 6 bases, with 7 bases sitting between them. This CDR3 is built from 12 residues. Here the CDR3 reads CATSSGYEKLFF. The DNA of the CDR3 is TGTGCCACCAGCTCAGGGTATGAAAAACTGTTTTTT.

The V gene is TRBV10-3, the J gene TRBJ2-6; D unresolved. Germline CDR1 reads ENHRY; CDR2 reads SYGVKD. The CDR3 has 13 residues. Between the trimmed V and J ends, which lost 0 bases and 3 bases, there was a span of 0 bases. The CDR3, as DNA: TGTGCCATCAGTGAGTCTGGGGCCAACGTCCTGACTTTC. Residues: CAISESGANVLTF.

This clone was counted only a few times. The V and J genes are TRBV28 and TRBJ2-3, with TRBD1 identical over 8 bases. There are 16 residues in the CDR3. With V trimmed by 4 bases and J by 4 bases, 10 bases remained unmatched. CDR1 is MDHEN, CDR2 SYDVKM, per germline. CDR3 nucleotides: TGTGCCAGCAGTTCTAGGGCAGGGGGCTGGGCAGATACGCAGTATTTT. Its translation is CASSSRAGGWADTQYF.

This rearrangement joins TRBV5-4 to TRBJ2-5, with 12 bases fitting TRBD2. The assigned J gene may be wrong: the sequence end matches TRBJ2-7 better. In germline, CDR1 is SGHNT, CDR2 YYREEE (reference sequence). CDR3 length: 17 amino acids. The CDR3 is CASSLGTSGSFSYEQYF. CDR3 DNA: TGTGCCAGCAGCCTCGGGACTAGCGGGTCCTTCTCCTACGAGCAGTACTTC.

This clone was seen just once. The chain couples TRBV28 to TRBJ1-5; TRBD1 is a possible D gene (5 bases). V lost 2 bases and J lost 4, with 12 bases in between. There are 15 residues in the CDR3. Germline V CDR1 and CDR2: MDHEN, SYDVKM. The CDR3 here is CASSLPRRANQPQHF. The CDR3 nucleotides are TGTGCCAGCAGTTTACCGCGCAGGGCTAATCAGCCCCAGCATTTT.

The chain uses TRBV5-6 and TRBJ2-2; TRBD1 is a possible D gene (5 bases). Germline CDR1 reads SGHDT; CDR2 reads YYEEEE. CDR3 length: 14 residues. V lost 5 bases and J lost 1, with 9 bases in between. CDR3 coding DNA: TGTGCCAGCAGTTCTACAGGGAACACCGGGGAGCTGTTTTTT. It translates to CASSSTGNTGELFF.

The chain employs TRBV11-3 and TRBJ2-5, with 13 bases fitting TRBD2. CDR1 and CDR2 from the germline V gene are SGHNT and YENEEA. V lost 5 bases, J lost 3 bases, and 6 bases stayed unmatched. The CDR3 length is 16 residues. CDR3 nucleotide sequence: TGTGCCAGCAGCCTAGGGACTAGCGGGACCGAAGAGACCCAGTACTTC. Translating it yields CASSLGTSGTEETQYF.

V is TRBV11-2 and J is TRBJ2-2, with 12 bases matching TRBD2. The CDR3 totals 15 residues. The junction had 3 bases not matched to a gene; V was cut back by 6 bases and J by 4 bases. CDR1 and CDR2 from the germline V gene are SGHAT and FQNNGV. CDR3 in amino acids: CASSRLAGATGELFF. The CDR3, as DNA: TGTGCCAGCAGTAGACTAGCGGGAGCCACCGGGGAGCTGTTTTTT.

The chain employs TRBV6-5 and TRBJ2-7, with a possible D match to TRBD2 (5 bases). Trimming took off 2 bases at V and 3 bases at J, with 5 bases between the two ends. CDR1 and CDR2 (germline): MNHEY, SVGAGI. CDR3 size: 12 residues. The CDR3 coding sequence is TGTGCCAGCAGTTACGAGGGCTACGAGCAGTACTTC. As protein: CASSYEGYEQYF.

The rearrangement links TRBV10-3 to TRBJ2-1; a possible D gene is TRBD2 (5 bases). Germline V CDR1 and CDR2: ENHRY, SYGVKD. The V end was cut by 10 bases, the J end by 3 bases, with 16 bases between. The CDR3 extends over 14 amino acids. CDR3 region: CATIYSALYNEQFF. In nucleotides, the CDR3 is TGTGCCACCATATATAGCGCGCTCTACAATGAGCAGTTCTTC.

The J gene is TRBJ2-1, the V gene TRBV27; D is tentatively TRBD1 or TRBD2 (5 bases each). CDR3 size: 12 residues. Trimming removed 5 bases at V and 10 bases at J, with 12 bases between. CDR1 is MNHEY and CDR2 is SMNVEV in the germline V gene (reference sequence). DNA for the CDR3: TGTGCCAGCAGTATTATCGGGGACGAGCAGTTCTTC. Residues: CASSIIGDEQFF.

This chain connects TRBV6-6 to TRBJ2-7; weak D call: TRBD1 (7 bases). The V gene's germline CDR1 is MNHNY and CDR2 SVGAGI (reference sequence). This CDR3 has 14 amino acids. V lost 6 bases and J lost 6, with 18 bases in between. The CDR3 sequence: CASREGQQYVEQYF. Written as DNA, the CDR3 is TGTGCCAGCAGGGAGGGACAGCAATACGTCGAGCAGTACTTC.

This sequence joins TRBV6-5 and TRBJ1-2; the D gene is possibly TRBD1 (6 bases). Germline CDR1 and CDR2: MNHEY and SVGAGI. V was trimmed by 2 bases and J by 4 bases, leaving 17 bases between them. This CDR3 comprises 16 residues. The DNA for the CDR3 is TGTGCCAGCAGTTACAACGCCCCTGAGACAGGCTATGGCTACACCTTC. Translated, it gives CASSYNAPETGYGYTF.

This clone was recorded only once. The gene calls are TRBV7-9 and TRBJ2-7; D gene uncertain. Germline assignment: CDR1 SEHNR and CDR2 FQNEAQ (reference sequence). Trimming left V 5 bases short and J 0 bases short, with 11 bases between. The CDR3 totals 14 residues. The CDR3 coding sequence is TGTGCCAGCAGCGGAGTGGAGTTCTCCTACGAGCAGTACTTC. Translation gives CASSGVEFSYEQYF.